This passage covers 24 T cell receptor beta chains from one sample sequenced in a study of blood T cell repertoires in COVID-19. Assay used: immunoSEQ multiplex PCR; TCRdb lists only in-frame clones, some missing. The sample holds 110,000 to 150,000 clones, 86% seen once. Sequenced material: PBMCs or T cells enriched from blood (not recorded which). The receptors stem from a man in his fifties or sixties who had recovered from COVID-19.

V and J are TRBV19 and TRBJ2-1, with a weak D call TRBD2 (7 bases). From germline, CDR1 is LNHDA and CDR2 SQIVND (reference sequence). V dropped 5 bases and J dropped 8 bases, with 19 bases sitting between them. The CDR3 sequence is 15 residues long. The CDR3 here is CASSPRTRKGDEQFF. CDR3 DNA: TGTGCCAGTAGTCCACGGACTAGAAAGGGGGATGAGCAGTTCTTC.

The genes are TRBV7-3 and TRBJ2-1; D remains ambiguous. There are 14 residues in the CDR3. V lost 1 base and J lost 8, with 12 bases in between. Germline V lookup: CDR1 SGHTA, CDR2 FQGTGA. Here the CDR3 reads CASSLNPGRDEQFF. Written as DNA, the CDR3 is TGTGCCAGCAGCTTAAACCCGGGTCGCGATGAGCAGTTCTTC.

V and J are TRBV7-8 and TRBJ2-3, with TRBD1 identical over 7 bases. Losses at the gene ends were 9 bases for V and 6 bases for J; bases not matched to a gene: 15. Germline lookup yields CDR1 SGHVS and CDR2 FQNEAQ. The CDR3 is 15 residues long. The CDR3 coding sequence is TGTGCCAGTCAAAGGAGGAGACAGGGTATCGATACGCAGTATTTT. It encodes CASQRRRQGIDTQYF.

This clone was observed once. V usage is TRBV7-2 and J usage is TRBJ1-2; D might be TRBD1 (5 bases). CDR3 size: 15 residues. With 5 bases removed from V and 6 bases from J, the gap between germline ends came to 19 bases. In germline, CDR1 is SGHTA, CDR2 FQGNSA. The CDR3 loop reads CASSQTPGTTNGYTF. The CDR3 nucleotides read TGTGCCAGCAGCCAAACGCCCGGGACTACTAATGGCTACACCTTC.

J is TRBJ2-1 and V is TRBV2; a possible D gene is TRBD2 (6 bases). CDR1 and CDR2 from the germline V gene are SNHLY and FYNNEI. The CDR3 is 14 amino acids. V was shortened by 6 bases and J by 5 bases, with 14 bases between the two germline ends. The DNA for the CDR3 is TGTGCCAGCAGCCCCGGGACTTATGACAATGAGCAGTTCTTC. It specifies CASSPGTYDNEQFF.

This clone was counted once. The chain uses TRBV5-1 and TRBJ2-5; D is uncertain. Looked up from germline, CDR1 is SGHRS and CDR2 is YFSETQ. This CDR3 is built from 13 residues. Trimming took off 3 bases at V and 5 bases at J, with 11 bases between the two ends. CDR3 sequence reads: CASSYGRAETQYF. The CDR3 DNA sequence: TGCGCCAGCAGCTACGGTAGAGCTGAGACCCAGTACTTC.

The chain uses TRBV7-3 and TRBJ2-2, with TRBD1 identical over 9 bases. The V and J ends lost 5 bases and 5 bases, in that order; junction bases with no gene match: 6. The CDR3 runs to 15 residues. Looked up from germline, CDR1 is SGHTA and CDR2 is FQGTGA. CDR3 loop: CASSRGQGRTGELFF. The CDR3 DNA is TGTGCCAGCAGCCGTGGACAGGGGAGGACCGGGGAGCTGTTTTTT. The variable domain in full, with the rest retrieved from reference TRBV7-3 and TRBJ2-2, is GAGVSQTPSNKVTEKGKYVELRCDPISGHTALYWYRQSLGQGPEFLIYFQGTGAADDSGLPNDRFFAVRPEGSVSTLKIQRTERGDSAVYLCASSRGQGRTGELFFGEGSRLTVL.

The chain links TRBV4-1 to TRBJ2-7; 8 nucleotides line up with TRBD1. In germline, CDR1 is MGHRA, CDR2 YSYEKL. The CDR3 is made up of 15 amino acids. With V trimmed by 5 bases and J by 3 bases, 9 bases remained unmatched. CDR3 in DNA: TGCGCCAGCAGCGTCCGCGGGACAGGCCACTACGAGCAGTACTTC. Protein sequence: CASSVRGTGHYEQYF.

The sample holds a few counts of this clone. The rearrangement joins TRBV4-2 to TRBJ1-2; D not resolved. Germline lookup yields CDR1 LGHNA and CDR2 YNFKEQ. Trimming cost V 0 bases and J 5 bases, with 10 bases left between them. The CDR3 length is 14 residues. The chain's CDR3 is CASSQDKAAYGYTF. In DNA, the CDR3 is TGTGCCAGCAGCCAAGATAAAGCCGCTTATGGCTACACCTTC.

The rearrangement joins TRBV7-3 to TRBJ2-2; D is unclear. The length of the CDR3 is 13 residues. The V end was cut by 4 bases, the J end by 0 bases, with 3 bases between. Germline CDR1 reads SGHTA; CDR2 reads FQGTGA. CDR3 coding DNA: TGTGCCAGCAGCTCCTCGAACACCGGGGAGCTGTTTTTT. Amino acids: CASSSSNTGELFF.

This chain joins TRBV7-9 and TRBJ2-5, with 8 bases matching TRBD2. This CDR3 has 16 amino acids. CDR1 is SEHNR, CDR2 FQNEAQ, per germline (reference sequence). V was clipped by 1 base and J by 5 bases; unmatched bases: 9. The CDR3 protein is CASSLDSRGGRETQYF. CDR3 nucleotides: TGTGCCAGCAGCTTAGACTCACGGGGGGGCAGGGAGACCCAGTACTTC.

The CDR3 coding sequence is TGTGCCAGCTCACCGAGTAGCGGGGGGGCTGAGACCCAGTACTTC. Translated, it gives CASSPSSGGAETQYF. The chain employs TRBV18 and TRBJ2-5; 11 bases are shared with TRBD2. Germline lookup yields CDR1 KGHSH and CDR2 LQKENI. With V trimmed by 3 bases and J by 5 bases, 5 bases remained unmatched. This CDR3 contains 15 residues.

This sequence joins TRBV11-3 and TRBJ2-1; 8 bases match TRBD1. The CDR3 is 13 residues long. With 3 bases clipped from V and 6 bases from J, the junction kept 1 base outside the gene matches. Germline CDR1 reads SGHNT; CDR2 reads YENEEA. CDR3 in amino acids: CASSLGQANEQFF. DNA for the CDR3: TGTGCCAGCAGCTTGGGACAGGCCAATGAGCAGTTCTTC.

This chain links TRBV4-3 with TRBJ2-5; the D gene is possibly TRBD2 (5 bases). Germline lookup yields CDR1 LGHNA and CDR2 YSLEER. The CDR3 runs 15 residues. V lost 1 base and J 5 bases, leaving 14 bases between the germline ends. CDR3 protein: CASSQGVLAGETQYF. The CDR3, as DNA: TGCGCCAGCAGCCAAGGGGTGCTAGCTGGTGAGACCCAGTACTTC.

The rearrangement links TRBV28 to TRBJ1-2; 7 bases align to TRBD1. V shed 5 bases and J 8 bases; nucleotides not matched to a gene: 8. The CDR3 is 13 amino acids. CDR1 and CDR2 (germline): MDHEN, SYDVKM. In nucleotides, the CDR3 is TGTGCCAGCAGTCCCGACAGGGTACGAGGCTACACCTTC. It specifies CASSPDRVRGYTF.

This rearrangement joins TRBV14 to TRBJ1-4; D uncertain. Between the trimmed V and J ends, which lost 4 bases and 8 bases, there was a span of 11 bases. The CDR3 spans 13 residues. The germline gives CDR1 SGHDN, CDR2 FVKESK. The CDR3 loop is CASSRGNDEKLFF. The DNA for the CDR3 is TGTGCCAGCAGCCGAGGAAACGACGAAAAACTGTTTTTT. Full variable domain (remainder filled in from reference TRBV14 and TRBJ1-4): EAGVTQFPSHSVIEKGQTVTLRCDPISGHDNLYWYRRVMGKEIKFLLHFVKESKQDESGMPNNRFLAERTGGTYSTLKVQPAELEDSGVYFCASSRGNDEKLFFGSGTQLSVL.

The chain has TRBV28 and TRBJ1-5; D is unclear. The CDR3 length is 11 residues. Per the germline V gene, CDR1 is MDHEN and CDR2 is SYDVKM. V shed 2 bases and J shed 15 bases, with 11 bases lying between them. CDR3 loop: CASSLGLASHF. The CDR3 region has the DNA TGTGCCAGCAGTTTAGGGCTGGCCTCGCATTTT.

This clone was counted between two and nine times. The genes are TRBV20-1 and TRBJ1-6; a possible D gene is TRBD1 (5 bases). The CDR3 sequence is 15 residues long. The V gene's germline CDR1 is DFQATT and CDR2 SNEGSKA (reference sequence). Trimming left V 3 bases short and J 7 bases short, with 16 bases between. The DNA of the CDR3 is TGCAGTGCTAGTGAGCAGGGTTCATGGAATTCACCCCTCCACTTT. Protein product: CSASEQGSWNSPLHF.

V gene TRBV7-2 combines with J gene TRBJ1-2; 7 bases align to TRBD1. The CDR3 runs 18 residues. The J segment lost 2 bases and the V segment lost 7 bases, leaving 19 bases of the junction unmatched. Germline V gene data show CDR1 as SGHTA and CDR2 as FQGNSA. DNA of the CDR3: TGTGCCAGCACGCCCAGGGGGGCATACTTTAGCTTCAACTATGGCTACACCTTC. Its translation: CASTPRGAYFSFNYGYTF.

The chain is built from TRBV2 and TRBJ1-2, with no clear D. Germline CDR1 is SNHLY and CDR2 is FYNNEI. This CDR3 has 13 residues. Trimming cost V 3 bases and J 4 bases, with 9 bases left between them. CDR3 in amino acids: CASSENSIYGYTF. DNA for the CDR3: TGTGCCAGCAGTGAGAACAGTATCTATGGCTACACCTTC.

The rearrangement joins TRBV19 to TRBJ1-5; D is possibly TRBD1 (6 bases). The germline V gene encodes CDR1 LNHDA and CDR2 SQIVND (reference sequence). V lost 6 bases to trimming and J lost 3 bases, with 18 bases between them. The CDR3 runs 16 residues. The DNA for the CDR3 is TGTGCCAGTAGAACCTACCGGGACACTTCCAATCAGCCCCAGCATTTT. As protein: CASRTYRDTSNQPQHF. The full variable domain, in which reference TRBV19 and TRBJ1-5 provide the parts outside the CDR3, is DGGITQSPKYLFRKEGQNVTLSCEQNLNHDAMYWYRQDPGQGLRLIYYSQIVNDFQKGDIAEGYSVSREKKESFPLTVTSAQKNPTAFYLCASRTYRDTSNQPQHFGDGTRLSIL.

The chain uses TRBV19 and TRBJ1-1; D possibly corresponds to TRBD1 (6 bases). Per the germline V gene, CDR1 is LNHDA and CDR2 is SQIVND (reference sequence). This CDR3 spans 13 amino acids. With 9 bases removed from V and 2 bases from J, the gap between germline ends came to 13 bases. CDR3 residues: CASRVQGNTEAFF. The CDR3 nucleotides are TGTGCCAGCCGAGTACAGGGAAACACTGAAGCTTTCTTT.

V gene TRBV7-3 combines with J gene TRBJ2-3; 11 bases map to TRBD2. Losses at the gene ends were 0 bases for V and 6 bases for J; bases not matched to a gene: 2. CDR3 length: 15 amino acids. Germline-derived CDR1 and CDR2 are SGHTA and FQGTGA. CDR3 loop: CASSLTTSGGDTQYF. The CDR3 DNA is TGTGCCAGCAGCTTAACTACTAGCGGGGGTGATACGCAGTATTTT.

This chain connects TRBV19 to TRBJ1-2, with D unclear. The germline V and J ends were trimmed by 5 bases and 2 bases, with 12 bases remaining between them. Germline V gene data show CDR1 as LNHDA and CDR2 as SQIVND (reference sequence). This CDR3 spans 14 amino acids. CDR3 amino acids: CASSPWRGNYGYTF. CDR3 sequence (DNA): TGTGCCAGTAGTCCGTGGCGAGGGAACTATGGCTACACCTTC. The entire variable domain, with the rest obtained from reference TRBV19 and TRBJ1-2, is as follows: DGGITQSPKYLFRKEGQNVTLSCEQNLNHDAMYWYRQDPGQGLRLIYYSQIVNDFQKGDIAEGYSVSREKKESFPLTVTSAQKNPTAFYLCASSPWRGNYGYTFGSGTRLTVV.